A single sample gave rise to the 21 T cell receptor beta chains below, sequenced in a study of Ad26.COV2.S vaccination and SARS-CoV-2 variants. Treatment given: roughly 19 received Ad26.COV2.S at low or high dose, single or two shots; roughly five received placebo; per-sample allocation not given. On day 63 after the first injection, vaccine and placebo recipients gave samples. The protocol was immunoSEQ multiplex PCR, while the TCRdb copy is restricted to in-frame clones and leaves out a portion. Among about 350,000 clones, less than 90% were seen once, and the ten largest hold around 10%. Material: peripheral blood, obtained in a trial of Ad26.COV2.S vaccine versus placebo. The receptors were gathered from a person aged 18-60 years who received the Ad26.COV2.S COVID-19 vaccine or a placebo.

This sequence joins TRBV4-3 and TRBJ2-7; D remains ambiguous. Between the trimmed V and J ends, which lost 0 bases and 3 bases, there was a span of 12 bases. The CDR3 sequence is 15 residues long. Germline CDR1 is LGHNA and CDR2 is YSLEER. Here the CDR3 reads CASSQDYTNDYEQYF. The CDR3 DNA reads TGCGCCAGCAGCCAAGATTATACTAATGACTACGAGCAGTACTTC.

The gene calls are TRBV15 and TRBJ2-1; no definite D call. Between the trimmed V and J ends, which lost 0 bases and 9 bases, there was a span of 6 bases. Germline CDR1 and CDR2: LNHNV and YYDKDF (reference sequence). This CDR3 is 12 amino acids long. The CDR3 reads CATSRDLGEQFF. DNA for the CDR3: TGTGCCACCAGCAGAGATTTGGGTGAGCAGTTCTTC.

The chain has TRBV5-6 and TRBJ2-7; D may correspond to TRBD1 or TRBD2 (5 bases each). The length of the CDR3 is 15 residues. Germline V CDR1 and CDR2: SGHDT, YYEEEE. V lost 4 bases to trimming and J lost 6 bases, with 20 bases between them. In nucleotides, the CDR3 is TGTGCCAGCAGCCTCCCGGGGCAGCACATACGCGAGCAGTACTTC. Translating gives CASSLPGQHIREQYF.

The genes are TRBV3-1 (or the pseudogene TRBV3-2) and TRBJ1-5, with D tentatively TRBD1 (6 bases). V was trimmed by 4 bases and J by 2 bases, leaving 15 bases between them. Germline CDR1 LGHDT, CDR2 YNNKEL (reference sequence). This CDR3 comprises 16 residues. DNA for the CDR3: TGTGCCAGCAGCCCTGGAGCCAGGGGTGGCAATCAGCCCCAGCATTTT. It yields the protein CASSPGARGGNQPQHF.

The rearrangement links TRBV2 to TRBJ2-1; 12 nucleotides match TRBD2. Trimming cost V 6 bases and J 9 bases; bases outside gene matches: 15. This CDR3 contains 17 residues. CDR1 and CDR2 (germline): SNHLY, FYNNEI. The CDR3 DNA reads TGTGCCAGCAGACCTACGTTGGCTAGCGGGAGGGCCGGTGAGCAGTTCTTC. It codes for CASRPTLASGRAGEQFF.

This sequence joins TRBV4-2 and TRBJ1-6; TRBD1 matches at 8 bases. Trimming removed 2 bases from V and 9 bases from J; junction bases left unmatched: 9. This CDR3 contains 16 residues. Germline loops: CDR1 LGHNA, CDR2 YNFKEQ. The CDR3 nucleotides read TGTGCCAGCAGCCAACAGATTGGACAGGGTGGTTCACCCCTCCACTTT. It specifies CASSQQIGQGGSPLHF.

V is TRBV19 and J is TRBJ1-4, with D hard to call. The germline V and J ends were trimmed by 5 bases and 5 bases, with 9 bases remaining between them. The CDR3 covers 13 residues. Germline-derived CDR1 and CDR2 are LNHDA and SQIVND (reference sequence). CDR3 coding DNA: TGTGCCAGTAGTGTCCAGAGAAATGAAAAACTGTTTTTT. Protein product: CASSVQRNEKLFF.

This clone was picked up a small number of times. The chain links TRBV4-2 to TRBJ1-2; 7 bases line up with TRBD1. Germline-derived CDR1 and CDR2 are LGHNA and YNFKEQ. This CDR3 is 15 amino acids long. V gave up 0 bases and J gave up 3 bases; unmatched junction bases: 4. CDR3: CASSQEWQGDYGYTF. DNA for the CDR3: TGTGCCAGCAGCCAAGAATGGCAGGGGGACTATGGCTACACCTTC.

The rearrangement links TRBV30 to TRBJ1-2; 7 nucleotides align to TRBD1. V gave up 5 bases and J gave up 5 bases; unmatched junction bases: 8. The germline gives CDR1 GTSNPN, CDR2 SVGIG (reference sequence). The CDR3 is 13 residues long. This chain's CDR3 is CAWWTGTVYGYTF. CDR3 in DNA: TGTGCCTGGTGGACAGGCACCGTATATGGCTACACCTTC.

The J gene is TRBJ2-2, the V gene TRBV7-8; tentative D call: TRBD2 (6 bases). Germline V gene sequence: CDR1 SGHVS, CDR2 FQNEAQ. The length of the CDR3 is 16 residues. The V and J ends lost 2 bases and 0 bases respectively, with 10 bases between them. CDR3 coding DNA: TGTGCCAGCAGCTTAAAGGAGGGCGCGAACACCGGGGAGCTGTTTTTT. It codes for CASSLKEGANTGELFF.

The rearrangement links TRBV4-2 to TRBJ2-4; D is undetermined. CDR3 length equals 16 residues. Per germline, CDR1 LGHNA and CDR2 YNFKEQ. V shed 0 bases and J shed 3 bases, with 12 bases lying between them. CDR3 region: CASSQDETTFKNIQYF. CDR3 sequence (DNA): TGTGCCAGCAGCCAAGATGAGACCACCTTCAAAAACATTCAGTACTTC.

This chain joins TRBV27 and TRBJ1-2, with TRBD1 matching over 7 bases. Germline trimming cut 4 bases from V and 5 bases from J; bases unmatched to any gene: 10. Per the germline V gene, CDR1 is MNHEY and CDR2 is SMNVEV (reference sequence). This CDR3 comprises 15 residues. The CDR3 loop reads CASSSQITGDYGYTF. Written as DNA, the CDR3 is TGTGCCAGCAGTTCCCAAATAACAGGGGATTATGGCTACACCTTC.

V gene TRBV3-1 (or the pseudogene TRBV3-2) combines with J gene TRBJ2-2; D unresolved. The V end was cut by 1 base, the J end by 5 bases, with 8 bases between. This CDR3 has 14 residues. The germline gives CDR1 LGHDT, CDR2 YNNKEL (reference sequence). The CDR3 reads CASSQVLKTGELFF. The CDR3 region has the DNA TGTGCCAGCAGCCAAGTCTTGAAAACCGGGGAGCTGTTTTTT.

This chain joins TRBV10-3 and TRBJ2-7; 7 bases are a match to TRBD2. V shed 3 bases and J 0 bases; nucleotides not matched to a gene: 11. CDR1 and CDR2 from the germline V gene are ENHRY and SYGVKD. The length of the CDR3 is 17 residues. The CDR3 sequence is CAISDGPYAGDSYEQYF. As DNA, the CDR3 is TGTGCCATCAGTGATGGCCCCTACGCGGGGGACTCCTACGAGCAGTACTTC.

The rearrangement uses TRBV7-9 and TRBJ2-4; 7 bases agree with TRBD1. Germline trimming cut 5 bases from V and 6 bases from J; bases unmatched to any gene: 7. CDR1 and CDR2 (germline): SEHNR, FQNEAQ (reference sequence). The length of the CDR3 is 14 residues. The CDR3, as DNA: TGTGCCAGCAGCATAAGCGACAGGGTAAACATTCAGTACTTC. Its translation: CASSISDRVNIQYF. Variable domain in full (rest from reference TRBV7-9 and TRBJ2-4): DTGVSQNPRHKITKRGQNVTFRCDPISEHNRLYWYRQTLGQGPEFLTYFQNEAQLEKSRLLSDRFSAERPKGSFSTLEIQRTEQGDSAMYLCASSISDRVNIQYFGAGTRLSVL.

The chain joins TRBV27 to TRBJ1-2, with D uncertain. Germline V gives CDR1 MNHEY, CDR2 SMNVEV (reference sequence). V was cut by 3 bases and J by 3 bases, with 8 bases left in between. The CDR3 consists of 13 residues. The CDR3 DNA reads as TGTGCCAGCAGTTTTGGCCGAGACTATGGCTACACCTTC. Protein product: CASSFGRDYGYTF.

The CDR3 nucleotides are TGTGCCAGCAGCTTTGGGGAGCGCGAGACCCAGTACTTC. It codes for CASSFGERETQYF. The gene calls are TRBV11-2 and TRBJ2-5; possible D gene TRBD2, 5 bases. V was clipped by 3 bases and J by 5 bases, with 10 bases between them. In germline, CDR1 is SGHAT, CDR2 FQNNGV. The CDR3 length is 13 residues.

The chain uses TRBV30 and TRBJ2-3, with TRBD1 matching over 11 bases. The germline CDR1 and CDR2 sequences are GTSNPN and SVGIG (reference sequence). This CDR3 has 19 amino acids. Trimming removed 1 base from V and 1 base from J; junction bases left unmatched: 13. CDR3 sequence: CAWSAGTGGRQAGTDTQYF. DNA for the CDR3: TGTGCCTGGAGTGCCGGGACAGGGGGGCGTCAAGCTGGCACAGATACGCAGTATTTT.

The CDR3 spells CASDRDRGHNEQFF. DNA of the CDR3: TGTGCCAGCGACCGGGACAGGGGCCACAATGAGCAGTTCTTC. V gene TRBV6-5 combines with J gene TRBJ2-1, with 10 bases aligning to TRBD1. V lost 8 bases, J lost 5 bases, and 6 bases stayed unmatched. This CDR3 spans 14 amino acids. Per germline, CDR1 MNHEY and CDR2 SVGAGI.

The chain links TRBV2 to TRBJ1-6; 7 bases align to TRBD1. Germline V gives CDR1 SNHLY, CDR2 FYNNEI. CDR3 size: 13 residues. The ends lost 10 bases at V and 7 bases at J; junction bases unmatched: 7. CDR3 nucleotides: TGTGCCACCGAGGGGGCGAACAATTCACCCCTCCACTTT. It is translated as CATEGANNSPLHF.

The chain joins TRBV5-1 to TRBJ2-5; a possible D gene is TRBD2 (6 bases). Germline CDR1 and CDR2: SGHRS and YFSETQ. CDR3 length: 15 amino acids. Trimming pared 4 bases from V and 5 bases from J, leaving 18 bases between. The CDR3 is CASSLSRGSGETQYF. The CDR3 nucleotides are TGCGCCAGCAGCCTCAGCCGGGGGTCCGGGGAGACCCAGTACTTC. Complete variable domain (other parts from reference TRBV5-1 and TRBJ2-5): KAGVTQTPRYLIKTRGQQVTLSCSPISGHRSVSWYQQTPGQGLQFLFEYFSETQRNKGNFPGRFSGRQFSNSRSEMNVSTLELGDSALYLCASSLSRGSGETQYFGPGTRLLVL.